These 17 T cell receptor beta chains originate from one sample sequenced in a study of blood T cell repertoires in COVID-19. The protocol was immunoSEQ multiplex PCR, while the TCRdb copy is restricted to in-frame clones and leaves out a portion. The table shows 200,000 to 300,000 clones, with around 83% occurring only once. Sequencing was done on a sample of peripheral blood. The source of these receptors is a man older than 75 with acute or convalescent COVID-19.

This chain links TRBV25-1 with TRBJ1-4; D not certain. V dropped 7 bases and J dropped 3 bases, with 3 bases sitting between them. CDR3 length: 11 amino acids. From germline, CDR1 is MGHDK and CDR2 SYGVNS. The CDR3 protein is CASIANEKLFF. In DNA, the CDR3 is TGTGCCAGCATAGCTAATGAAAAACTGTTTTTT. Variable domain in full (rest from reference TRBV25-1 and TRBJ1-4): EADIYQTPRYLVIGTGKKITLECSQTMGHDKMYWYQQDPGMELHLIHYSYGVNSTEKGDLSSESTVSRIRTEHFPLTLESARPSHTSQYLCASIANEKLFFGSGTQLSVL.

As DNA, the CDR3 is TGTGCCATCCAGGGCCCCACCCTCGGACGGAGGGTGGGAGCTTCGGAGACCCAGTACTTC. Translation gives CAIQGPTLGRRVGASETQYF. V gene TRBV2 combines with J gene TRBJ2-5; maybe TRBD2 (6 bases). Per the germline V gene, CDR1 is SNHLY and CDR2 is FYNNEI. The ends were cut back, 10 bases at V and 5 bases at J, with 38 bases in the middle. The CDR3 is made up of 20 amino acids.

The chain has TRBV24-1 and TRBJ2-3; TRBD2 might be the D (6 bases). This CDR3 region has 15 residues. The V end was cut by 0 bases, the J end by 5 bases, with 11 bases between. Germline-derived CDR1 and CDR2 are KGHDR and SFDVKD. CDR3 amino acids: CATSDLSGTQDTQYF. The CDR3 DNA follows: TGTGCCACCAGTGATTTGTCCGGGACTCAAGATACGCAGTATTTT.

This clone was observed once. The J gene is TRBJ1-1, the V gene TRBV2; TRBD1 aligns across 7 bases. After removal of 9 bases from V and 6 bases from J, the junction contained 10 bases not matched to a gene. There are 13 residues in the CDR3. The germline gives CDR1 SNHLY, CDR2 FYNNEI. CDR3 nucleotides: TGTGCCAGAGAGGGCCCTCAGGGGGCTGAAGCTTTCTTT. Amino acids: CAREGPQGAEAFF.

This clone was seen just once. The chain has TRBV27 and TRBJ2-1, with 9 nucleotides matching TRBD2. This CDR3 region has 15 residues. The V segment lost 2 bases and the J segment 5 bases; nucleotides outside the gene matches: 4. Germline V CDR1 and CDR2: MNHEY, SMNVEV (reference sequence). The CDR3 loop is CASSLSGGFNNEQFF. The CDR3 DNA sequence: TGTGCCAGCAGTTTAAGCGGGGGGTTCAACAATGAGCAGTTCTTC.

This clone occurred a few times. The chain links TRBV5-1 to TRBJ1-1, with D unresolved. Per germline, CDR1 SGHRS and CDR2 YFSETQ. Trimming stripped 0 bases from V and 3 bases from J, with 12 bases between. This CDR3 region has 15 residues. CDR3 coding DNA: TGCGCCAGCAGCTTGGGGAGGTACGGGGACACTGAAGCTTTCTTT. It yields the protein CASSLGRYGDTEAFF.

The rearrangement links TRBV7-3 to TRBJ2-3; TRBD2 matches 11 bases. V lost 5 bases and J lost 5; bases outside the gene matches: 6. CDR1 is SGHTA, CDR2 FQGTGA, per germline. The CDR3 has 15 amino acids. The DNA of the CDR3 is TGTGCCAGCAGCCCACAACTAGCGGGAGTAGATACGCAGTATTTT. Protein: CASSPQLAGVDTQYF.

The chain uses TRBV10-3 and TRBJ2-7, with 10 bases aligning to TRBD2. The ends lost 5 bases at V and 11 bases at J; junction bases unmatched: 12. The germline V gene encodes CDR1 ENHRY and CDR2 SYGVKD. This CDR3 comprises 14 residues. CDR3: CAISTLSAGGPEYF. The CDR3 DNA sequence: TGTGCCATCAGTACTCTTTCAGCGGGAGGGCCTGAGTACTTC.

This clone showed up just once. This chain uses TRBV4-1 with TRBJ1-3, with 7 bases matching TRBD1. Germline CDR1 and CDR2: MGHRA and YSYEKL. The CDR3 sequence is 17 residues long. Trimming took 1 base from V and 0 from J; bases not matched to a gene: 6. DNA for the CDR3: TGCGCCAGCAGCCAAGGCAGGGGGTTAACCTCTGGAAACACCATATATTTT. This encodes CASSQGRGLTSGNTIYF.

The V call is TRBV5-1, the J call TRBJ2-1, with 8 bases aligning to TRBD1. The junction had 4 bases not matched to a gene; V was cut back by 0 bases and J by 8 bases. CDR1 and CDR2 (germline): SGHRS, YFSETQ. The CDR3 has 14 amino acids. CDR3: CASSLAWGQDEQFF. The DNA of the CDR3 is TGCGCCAGCAGCTTGGCCTGGGGACAGGATGAGCAGTTCTTC.

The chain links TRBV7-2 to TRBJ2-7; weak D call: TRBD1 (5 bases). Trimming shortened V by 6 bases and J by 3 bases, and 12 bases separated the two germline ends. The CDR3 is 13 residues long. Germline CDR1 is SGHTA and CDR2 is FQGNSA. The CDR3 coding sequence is TGTGCCAGCAGACCTGGGGCGCACTACGAGCAGTACTTC. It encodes CASRPGAHYEQYF.

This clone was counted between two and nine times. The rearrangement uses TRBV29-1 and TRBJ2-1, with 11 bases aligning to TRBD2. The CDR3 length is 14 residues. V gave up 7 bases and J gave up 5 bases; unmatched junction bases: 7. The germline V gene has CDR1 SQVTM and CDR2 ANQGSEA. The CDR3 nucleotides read TGCAGCGCGTCGATTAGCGGGAGGGACAATGAGCAGTTCTTC. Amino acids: CSASISGRDNEQFF.

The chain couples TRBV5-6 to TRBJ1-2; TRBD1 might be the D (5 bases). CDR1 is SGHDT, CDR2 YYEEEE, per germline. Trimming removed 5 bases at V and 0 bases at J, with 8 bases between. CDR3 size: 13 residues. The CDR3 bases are TGTGCCAGCAGAGACAGACCTAACTATGGCTACACCTTC. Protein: CASRDRPNYGYTF. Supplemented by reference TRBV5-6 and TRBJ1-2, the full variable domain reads DAGVTQSPTHLIKTRGQQVTLRCSPKSGHDTVSWYQQALGQGPQFIFQYYEEEERQRGNFPDRFSGHQFPNYSSELNVNALLLGDSALYLCASRDRPNYGYTFGSGTRLTVV.

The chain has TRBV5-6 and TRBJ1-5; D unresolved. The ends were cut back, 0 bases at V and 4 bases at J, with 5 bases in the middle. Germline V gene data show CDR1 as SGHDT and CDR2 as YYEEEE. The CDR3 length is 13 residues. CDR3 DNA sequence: TGTGCCAGCAGCTTGGGGCGGAATCAGCCCCAGCATTTT. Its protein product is CASSLGRNQPQHF.

The CDR3 DNA is TGTGCCACCAGTGATCCACCCGGGACTAGCGGGGTCAGAGATACGCAGTATTTT. It specifies CATSDPPGTSGVRDTQYF. This sequence joins TRBV24-1 and TRBJ2-3; 13 nucleotides line up with TRBD2. Germline CDR1 and CDR2: KGHDR and SFDVKD. The CDR3 length is 18 residues. Trimming at V came to 3 bases and at J to 5 bases, leaving 10 bases not matched to a gene.

The DNA of the CDR3 is TGTGCCAGCAGTCGCCTCGGTGGTACCGGGGAGCTGTTTTTT. Translated: CASSRLGGTGELFF. This chain links TRBV6-6 with TRBJ2-2; no firm D call. The ends were cut back, 5 bases at V and 5 bases at J, with 12 bases in the middle. The CDR3 is 14 residues long. Germline assignment: CDR1 MNHNY and CDR2 SVGAGI (reference sequence).

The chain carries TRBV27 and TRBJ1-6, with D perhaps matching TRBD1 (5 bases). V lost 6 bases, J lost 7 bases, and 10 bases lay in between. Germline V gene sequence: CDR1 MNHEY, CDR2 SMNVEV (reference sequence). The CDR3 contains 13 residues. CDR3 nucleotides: TGTGCCAGCAGGGGAAGGGGAAATTCACCCCTCCACTTT. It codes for CASRGRGNSPLHF.